The entry below describes one TCR beta chain. The data are from a study of cytomegalovirus exposure and HLA in healthy donors. Trimming shortened V by 3 bases and J by 6 bases, and 10 bases separated the two germline ends. Germline CDR1 reads LNHDA; CDR2 reads SQIVND (reference sequence). CDR3 length: 13 amino acids. PCR employed 60 Vbeta and 13 Jbeta primers. The protocol was immunoSEQ multiplex PCR, while the TCRdb copy is restricted to in-frame clones and leaves out a portion. This sample's clone table lists under 200,000 clones. V and J are TRBV19 and TRBJ2-3, with a possible D match to TRBD2 (5 bases). The sequence came from a man younger than 45 in good health and CMV-seronegative. Sequencing was carried out using PBMCs. In DNA form, the CDR3 reads TGTGCCAGTAGTATGAGGGCCCAGGATACGCAGTATTTT. Translated: CASSMRAQDTQYF.